This TCR beta chain is from a study of regulatory T cells in long-lasting Graves disease. Across the study: Under 3 months of antithyroid drugs had been taken by newly diagnosed Graves' patients.

About this clonotype: This clone may be a read error of a much larger clone one base away.

CDR1 LGHDT and CDR2 YNNKEL come from the germline V gene (reference sequence). The CDR3 length is 15 residues. Arm-PCR of CDR3 regions with iRepertoire HTBI primers generated TCR beta libraries. TCRdb re-called the multiplex PCR reads through MiXCR, storing one row per CDR3 protein. This sample has roughly 530,000 distinct CDR3 sequences, with 16% found just once. The time point denotes: newly diagnosed GD, antithyroid drugs for less than 3 months. The TCR library was prepared using RNA isolated from PBMCs. This same sample was also part of a study on T cells in Graves' hyperthyroidism and ophthalmopathy.

V is TRBV3-1 and J is TRBJ1-2; 7 nucleotides agree with TRBD1. The clonotype originates from a woman aged 35-65 years with Graves disease. Specimen: peripheral blood mononuclear cells (PBMCs), collected at new diagnosis, from a patient treated with antithyroid drugs. DNA of the CDR3: TGTGCCAGCAGCCAAGAGGGGGGCAGGGGGTATGTCTACACCTTC. Protein product: CASSQEGGRGYVYTF.